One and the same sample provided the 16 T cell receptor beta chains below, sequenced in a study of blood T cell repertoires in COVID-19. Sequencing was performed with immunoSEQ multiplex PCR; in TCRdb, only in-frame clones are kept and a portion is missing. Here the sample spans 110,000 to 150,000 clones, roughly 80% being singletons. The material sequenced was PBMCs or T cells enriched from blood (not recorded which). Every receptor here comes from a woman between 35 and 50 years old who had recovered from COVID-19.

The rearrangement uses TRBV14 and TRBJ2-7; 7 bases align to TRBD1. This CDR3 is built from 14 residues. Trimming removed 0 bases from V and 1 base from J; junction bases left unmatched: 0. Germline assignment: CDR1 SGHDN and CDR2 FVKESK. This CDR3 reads CASSQETGSYEQYF. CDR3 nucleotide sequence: TGTGCCAGCAGCCAAGAGACAGGGTCCTACGAGCAGTACTTC.

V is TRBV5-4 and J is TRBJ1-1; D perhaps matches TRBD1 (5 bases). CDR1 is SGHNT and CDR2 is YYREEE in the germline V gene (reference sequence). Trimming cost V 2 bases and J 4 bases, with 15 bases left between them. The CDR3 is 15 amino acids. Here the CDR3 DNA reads TGTGCCAGCAGCTTTCAATCAGGGCCGGGCACTGAAGCTTTCTTT. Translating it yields CASSFQSGPGTEAFF.

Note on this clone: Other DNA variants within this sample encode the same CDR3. The CDR3 is CASSVLPDRDTEAFF. CDR3 DNA: TGTGCCAGCAGCGTTCTTCCCGACAGGGATACTGAAGCTTTCTTT. The J gene is TRBJ1-1, the V gene TRBV9; 7 bases align to TRBD1. This CDR3 region has 15 residues. With V trimmed by 2 bases and J by 5 bases, 9 bases remained unmatched. Germline values: CDR1 SGDLS, CDR2 YYNGEE.

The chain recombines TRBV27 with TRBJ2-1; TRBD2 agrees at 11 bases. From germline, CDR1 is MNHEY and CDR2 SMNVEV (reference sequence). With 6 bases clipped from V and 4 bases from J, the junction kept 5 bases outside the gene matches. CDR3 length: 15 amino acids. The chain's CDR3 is CASSLLAGAYNEQFF. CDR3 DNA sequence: TGTGCCAGCAGCCTACTAGCGGGAGCGTACAATGAGCAGTTCTTC.

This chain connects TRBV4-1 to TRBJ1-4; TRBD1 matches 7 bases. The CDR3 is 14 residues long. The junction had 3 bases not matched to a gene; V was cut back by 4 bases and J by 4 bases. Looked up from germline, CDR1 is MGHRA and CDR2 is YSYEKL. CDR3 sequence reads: CASSLRDSNEKLFF. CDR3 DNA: TGCGCCAGCAGCCTCCGGGACAGTAATGAAAAACTGTTTTTT.

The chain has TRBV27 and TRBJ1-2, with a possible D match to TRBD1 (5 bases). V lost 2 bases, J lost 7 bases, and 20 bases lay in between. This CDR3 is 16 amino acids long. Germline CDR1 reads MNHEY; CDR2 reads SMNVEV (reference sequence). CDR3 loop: CASSLEAGKVTGGYTF. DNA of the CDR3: TGTGCCAGCAGTTTAGAGGCAGGGAAAGTGACTGGTGGCTACACCTTC.

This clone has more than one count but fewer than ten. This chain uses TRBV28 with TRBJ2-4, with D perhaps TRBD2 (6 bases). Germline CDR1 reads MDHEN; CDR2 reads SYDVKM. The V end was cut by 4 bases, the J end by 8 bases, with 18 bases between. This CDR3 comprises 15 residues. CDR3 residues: CASSSRRRSGDIQYF. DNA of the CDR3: TGTGCCAGCAGTTCCAGAAGGAGGTCGGGGGACATTCAGTACTTC.

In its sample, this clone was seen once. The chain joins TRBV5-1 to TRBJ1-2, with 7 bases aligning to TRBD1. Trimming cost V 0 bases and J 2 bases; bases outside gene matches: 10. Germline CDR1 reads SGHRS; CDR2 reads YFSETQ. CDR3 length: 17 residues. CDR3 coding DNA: TGCGCCAGCAGCTTGGACGGGACAGCGTACTTAAACTATGGCTACACCTTC. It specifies CASSLDGTAYLNYGYTF.

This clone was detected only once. The CDR3 nucleotides read TGCAGTGCTAGTCCAAGCAATCAGCCCCAGCATTTT. This translates into CSASPSNQPQHF. This sequence joins TRBV20-1 and TRBJ1-5; D is unclear. Trimming took off 3 bases at V and 1 base at J, with 4 bases between the two ends. The CDR3 totals 12 residues. Germline-derived CDR1 and CDR2 are DFQATT and SNEGSKA (reference sequence).

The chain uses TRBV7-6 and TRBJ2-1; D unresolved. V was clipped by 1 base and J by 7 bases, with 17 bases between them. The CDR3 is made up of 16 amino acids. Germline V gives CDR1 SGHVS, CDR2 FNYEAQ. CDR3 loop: CASSLVEAGYWNEQFF. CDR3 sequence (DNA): TGTGCCAGCAGCTTAGTAGAGGCCGGATACTGGAATGAGCAGTTCTTC.

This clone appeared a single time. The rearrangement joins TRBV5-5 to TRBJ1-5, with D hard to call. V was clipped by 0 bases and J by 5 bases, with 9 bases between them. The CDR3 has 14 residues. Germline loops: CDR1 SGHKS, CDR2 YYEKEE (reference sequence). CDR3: CASSLETGYQPQHF. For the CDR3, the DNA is TGTGCCAGCAGCTTGGAGACGGGATATCAGCCCCAGCATTTT.

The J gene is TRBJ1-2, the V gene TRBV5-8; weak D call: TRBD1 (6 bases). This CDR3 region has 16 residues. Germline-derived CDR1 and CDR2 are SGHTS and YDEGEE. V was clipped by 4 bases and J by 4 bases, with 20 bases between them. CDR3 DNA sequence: TGTGCCAGCAGCATACCCAACAGGGCCGCTGGCTATGGCTACACCTTC. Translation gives CASSIPNRAAGYGYTF.

CDR3 region: CASSSDQTGTRETQYF. The CDR3 coding sequence is TGCGCCAGCAGCTCGGATCAGACAGGGACGAGGGAGACCCAGTACTTC. The chain joins TRBV5-1 to TRBJ2-5; 7 bases are shared with TRBD1. Looked up from germline, CDR1 is SGHRS and CDR2 is YFSETQ. Trimming at V came to 3 bases and at J to 5 bases, leaving 13 bases not matched to a gene. This CDR3 region has 16 residues.

The CDR3 reads CASSNRGHRNSPLHF. CDR3 nucleotides: TGTGCCAGCAGCAATCGGGGACACCGAAATTCACCCCTCCACTTT. V usage is TRBV21-1 and J usage is TRBJ1-6; the DNA was not compared with TRBD1, the D call given in the table. TRBV21-1 is assigned pseudogene status. CDR3 length: 15 residues.

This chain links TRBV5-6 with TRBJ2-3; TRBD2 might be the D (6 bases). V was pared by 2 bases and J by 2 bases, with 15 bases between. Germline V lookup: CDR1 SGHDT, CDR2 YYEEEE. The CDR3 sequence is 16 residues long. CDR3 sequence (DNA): TGTGCCAGCAGCTTACCGACTAGTGGGTCCACAGATACGCAGTATTTT. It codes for CASSLPTSGSTDTQYF.

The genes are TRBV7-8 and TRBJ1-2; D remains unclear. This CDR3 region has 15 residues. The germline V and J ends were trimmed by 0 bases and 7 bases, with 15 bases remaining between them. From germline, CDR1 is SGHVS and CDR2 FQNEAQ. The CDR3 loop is CASSLAREAEGGYTF. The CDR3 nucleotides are TGTGCCAGCAGCTTAGCGAGGGAGGCCGAGGGTGGCTACACCTTC.